This paragraph reports one TCR beta chain. The data are from a study of blood T cell repertoires in COVID-19. About the research overall: Collection of acute and convalescent COVID-19 samples took place in the United States, Italy and Spain. The cDNA or gDNA used as material had been derived from T cells, B-cell-depleted T cells, or PBMCs.

Looked up from germline, CDR1 is MNHEY and CDR2 is SVGAGI. The V gene end was trimmed by 6 bases and the J gene end by 8 bases; junction bases not matched to a gene: 9. The CDR3 runs to 13 residues. Original handling: Using reference gene primer amplification, nucleated cell counts were estimated. Profiled with immunoSEQ multiplex PCR; TCRdb holds only in-frame clones, not every one. V, J and clone size are taken as reported in that table, and D and trimming were inferred from the DNA itself. The data hold 350,000 or so clones, with 90% observed a single time. The source is a young man with active or convalescent COVID-19. The chain is built from TRBV6-5 and TRBJ1-2; the match to TRBD1 covers 7 bases. The sequenced sample consisted of peripheral blood. The CDR3 spells CASSLRQGRGYTF. DNA for the CDR3: TGTGCCAGCAGCCTCAGACAGGGACGCGGCTACACCTTC.